The T cell receptor (beta chain) described here comes from a study of cytomegalovirus exposure and HLA in healthy donors. Study-wide results and caveats: The authors later found most CMV-associated TCR beta chains appeared HLA-restricted.

CDR1 is MGHDK and CDR2 is SYGVNS in the germline V gene. V was cut by 4 bases and J by 0 bases, with 9 bases left in between. The CDR3 length is 15 residues. This clone was found a few times. Its antigen is not known. PCR used 60 Vbeta primers and 13 Jbeta primers. Assay used: immunoSEQ multiplex PCR; TCRdb lists only in-frame clones, some missing. The sample holds roughly 100,000 clones; 83% are singletons and the top ten take 5% to 6.5%. The clonotype originates from a young man in good health and CMV-seronegative. Sequenced: PBMCs. V gene TRBV25-1 combines with J gene TRBJ2-2; D is perhaps TRBD1 (6 bases). CDR3 sequence reads: CASSAGQSNTGELFF. In DNA, the CDR3 is TGTGCCAGCAGTGCGGGACAATCGAACACCGGGGAGCTGTTTTTT.